This T cell receptor beta chain derives from a study of shared clonotypes between healthy human individuals. Libraries were prepared by immunoSEQ multiplex PCR; TCRdb keeps only in-frame clonotypes and omits some of them. The sample shows 600,000 to 700,000 clones, approximately 73% of them seen only once. The germline V gene has CDR1 SGDLS and CDR2 YYNGEE. The CDR3 covers 13 residues. Trimming pared 0 bases from V and 4 bases from J, leaving 7 bases between. The sample consisted of memory CD4+ T cells sorted from blood. Subset reported: CD45RA-negative fraction. This clonotype was obtained from a woman under 40 in good health. V usage is TRBV9 and J usage is TRBJ2-5; D unclear. The CDR3: CASSVGMGETQYF. The DNA of the CDR3 is TGTGCCAGCAGCGTAGGGATGGGAGAGACCCAGTACTTC.